This is a list of T cell receptor beta chains from one sample in a study of cytomegalovirus exposure and HLA in healthy donors. Assay used: immunoSEQ multiplex PCR; TCRdb lists only in-frame clones, some missing. In the table there are 200,000 to 250,000 clones, 76% of which are singletons. Sequenced sample: PBMCs. All receptors derive from a young man in good health and CMV-seronegative. Each CDR3 is given with its conserved first and last residue. The D gene is left open where the match is weak. The size field is filled for only some rows; it gives once, few, many or a size class.

clone size | D gene | J gene | V gene | CDR3 protein | CDR3 DNA
NA | NA | TRBJ2-7 | TRBV15 | CATSSRERDPYEQYF | TGTGCCACCAGCAGTCGGGAGAGGGATCCCTACGAGCAGTACTTC
NA | NA | TRBJ2-3 | TRBV5-4 | CASSGSRRSGSTDTQYF | TGTGCCAGTAGCGGCAGCAGGAGGAGCGGGAGCACAGATACGCAGTATTTT
NA | NA | TRBJ2-7 | TRBV30 | CAWSEGGAGEQYF | TGTGCCTGGAGTGAGGGGGGGGCAGGAGAGCAGTACTTC
NA | TRBD1 | TRBJ2-7 | TRBV5-1 | CASSLAKGAPSSYEQYF | TGCGCCAGCAGCTTGGCCAAGGGGGCCCCGAGCTCCTACGAGCAGTACTTC
NA | TRBD2 | TRBJ2-3 | TRBV13 | CASSPRLAGSTDTQYF | TGTGCCAGCAGCCCGAGACTAGCGGGAAGCACAGATACGCAGTATTTT
NA | TRBD1 | TRBJ1-1 | TRBV7-8 | CASSRGQVGTEAFF | TGTGCCAGCAGCCGTGGACAGGTTGGCACTGAAGCTTTCTTT
NA | NA | TRBJ2-1 | TRBV7-3 | CASSQSQYNEQFF | TGTGCCAGCAGCCAAAGCCAATACAATGAGCAGTTCTTC
few | NA | TRBJ2-4 | TRBV5-6 | CASSLGGSKNIQYF | TGTGCCAGCAGCTTGGGGGGCTCCAAAAACATTCAGTACTTC
NA | NA | TRBJ1-1 | TRBV5-1 | CASSLRSNTEAFF | TGCGCCAGCAGCCTACGGAGTAACACTGAAGCTTTCTTT
NA | NA | TRBJ2-7 | TRBV28 | CASSLKYGRAYEQYF | TGTGCCAGCAGTTTAAAATATGGGCGAGCCTACGAGCAGTACTTC
once | TRBD1 | TRBJ2-3 | TRBV5-6 | CASSLGQVRADTQYF | TGTGCCAGCAGCCTCGGACAGGTTAGGGCAGATACGCAGTATTTT
NA | NA | TRBJ2-7 | TRBV5-1 | CASSLAIGGPYEQYF | TGCGCCAGCAGCTTGGCCATCGGGGGACCCTACGAGCAGTACTTC
NA | TRBD2 | TRBJ2-7 | TRBV27 | CASSFGTSGLSSYEQYF | TGTGCCAGCAGTTTTGGGACTAGCGGCCTCAGCTCCTACGAGCAGTACTTC
once | NA | TRBJ2-1 | TRBV5-1 | CASSLVPAREFF | TGCGCCAGCAGCTTGGTTCCGGCGAGGGAATTCTTC
NA | TRBD1 | TRBJ1-3 | TRBV4-1 | CASSQDRVSGNTIYF | TGCGCCAGCAGCCAGGACAGGGTATCAGGAAACACCATATATTTT
once | TRBD1 | TRBJ1-1 | TRBV14 | CASSRGQMNTEAFF | TGTGCCAGCAGCCGGGGACAGATGAACACTGAAGCTTTCTTT
NA | TRBD2 | TRBJ2-3 | TRBV30 | CAWSEESGNSYF | TGTGCCTGGAGTGAGGAGAGCGGGAATTCATATTTT
NA | TRBD1 | TRBJ1-4 | TRBV28 | CATLPGGREKLFF | TGTGCCACCCTCCCAGGGGGAAGGGAAAAACTGTTTTTT
NA | NA | TRBJ2-3 | TRBV9 | CASSVDSTDTQYF | TGTGCCAGCAGCGTAGATAGTACAGATACGCAGTATTTT
NA | NA | TRBJ2-1 | TRBV18 | CASSPIESSYNEQFF | TGTGCCAGCTCACCCATCGAGAGCTCCTACAATGAGCAGTTCTTC
few | TRBD1 | TRBJ1-5 | TRBV28 | CASSLGDRVGQPQHF | TGTGCCAGCAGTTTAGGGGACAGGGTGGGTCAGCCCCAGCATTTT
few | NA | TRBJ2-1 | TRBV21-1 | CASSGRASYNEQFF | TGTGCCAGCAGCGGGAGGGCCTCCTACAATGAGCAGTTCTTC
NA | NA | TRBJ2-3 | TRBV7-9 | CASSPGTGDTQYF | TGTGCCAGCAGCCCAGGAACAGGAGATACGCAGTATTTT